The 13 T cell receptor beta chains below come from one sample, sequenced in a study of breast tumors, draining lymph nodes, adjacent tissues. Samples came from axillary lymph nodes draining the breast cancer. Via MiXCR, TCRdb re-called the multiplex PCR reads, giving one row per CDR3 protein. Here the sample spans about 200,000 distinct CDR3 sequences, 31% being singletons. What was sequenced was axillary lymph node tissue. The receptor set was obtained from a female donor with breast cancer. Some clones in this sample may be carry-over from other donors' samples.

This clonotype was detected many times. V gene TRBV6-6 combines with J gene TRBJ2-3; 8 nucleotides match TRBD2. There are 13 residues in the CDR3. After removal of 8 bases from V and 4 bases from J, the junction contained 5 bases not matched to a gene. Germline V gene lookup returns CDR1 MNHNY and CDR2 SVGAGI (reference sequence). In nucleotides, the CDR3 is TGTGCCAGCTGGCCGGGGGGGTCAGATACGCAGTATTTT. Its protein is CASWPGGSDTQYF.

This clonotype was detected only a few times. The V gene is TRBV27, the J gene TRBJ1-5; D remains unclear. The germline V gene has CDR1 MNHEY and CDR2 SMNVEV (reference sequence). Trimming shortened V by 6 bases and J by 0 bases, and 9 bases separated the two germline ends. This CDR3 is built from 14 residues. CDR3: CASRAQNSNQPQHF. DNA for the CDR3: TGTGCCAGCAGGGCTCAGAATAGCAATCAGCCCCAGCATTTT.

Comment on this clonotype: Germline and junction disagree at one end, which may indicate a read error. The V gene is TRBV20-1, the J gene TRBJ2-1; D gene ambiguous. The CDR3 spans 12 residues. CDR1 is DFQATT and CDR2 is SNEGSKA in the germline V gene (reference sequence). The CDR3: CSATRTNDEPFF. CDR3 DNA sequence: TGCAGTGCCACCCGGACGAACGATGAGCCGTTCTTC.

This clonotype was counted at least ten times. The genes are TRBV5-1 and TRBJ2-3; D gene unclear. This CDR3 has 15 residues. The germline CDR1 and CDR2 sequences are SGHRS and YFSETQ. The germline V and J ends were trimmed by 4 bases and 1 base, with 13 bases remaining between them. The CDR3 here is CASSIRPRGTDTQYF. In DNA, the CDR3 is TGCGCCAGCAGCATTCGCCCCAGAGGCACAGATACGCAGTATTTT.

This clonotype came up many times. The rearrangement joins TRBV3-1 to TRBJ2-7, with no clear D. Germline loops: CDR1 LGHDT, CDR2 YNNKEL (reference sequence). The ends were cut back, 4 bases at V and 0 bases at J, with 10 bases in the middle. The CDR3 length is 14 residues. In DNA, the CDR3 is TGTGCCAGCAGCCCAGGACCGAGCTCCTACGAGCAGTACTTC. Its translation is CASSPGPSSYEQYF.

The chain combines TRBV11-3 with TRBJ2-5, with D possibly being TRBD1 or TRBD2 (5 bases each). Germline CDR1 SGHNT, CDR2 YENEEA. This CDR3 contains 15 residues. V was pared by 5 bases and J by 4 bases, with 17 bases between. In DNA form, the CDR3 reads TGTGCCAGCAGCCCCTCGGGACCCAGAGGAGAGACCCAGTACTTC. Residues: CASSPSGPRGETQYF.

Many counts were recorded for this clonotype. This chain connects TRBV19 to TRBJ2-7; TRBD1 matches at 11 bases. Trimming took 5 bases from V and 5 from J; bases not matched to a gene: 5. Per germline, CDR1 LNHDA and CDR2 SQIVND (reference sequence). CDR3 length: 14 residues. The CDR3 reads CASSSAGQGDEQYF. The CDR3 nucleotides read TGTGCCAGTAGTTCCGCGGGACAGGGGGACGAGCAGTACTTC.

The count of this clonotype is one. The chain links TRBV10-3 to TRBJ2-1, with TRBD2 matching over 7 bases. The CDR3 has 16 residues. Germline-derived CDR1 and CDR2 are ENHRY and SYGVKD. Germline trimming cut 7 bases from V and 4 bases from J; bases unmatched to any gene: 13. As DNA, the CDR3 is TGTGCCATCAACGGAGGCCGGGGACTATATTACAATGAGCAGTTCTTC. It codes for CAINGGRGLYYNEQFF.

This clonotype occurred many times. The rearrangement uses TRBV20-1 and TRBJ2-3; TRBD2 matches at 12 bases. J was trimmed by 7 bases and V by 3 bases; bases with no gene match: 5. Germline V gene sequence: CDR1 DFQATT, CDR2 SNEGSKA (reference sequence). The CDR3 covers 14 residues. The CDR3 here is CSARTSGGGYTQYF. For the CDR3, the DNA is TGCAGTGCTAGGACTAGCGGGGGTGGTTATACGCAGTATTTT.

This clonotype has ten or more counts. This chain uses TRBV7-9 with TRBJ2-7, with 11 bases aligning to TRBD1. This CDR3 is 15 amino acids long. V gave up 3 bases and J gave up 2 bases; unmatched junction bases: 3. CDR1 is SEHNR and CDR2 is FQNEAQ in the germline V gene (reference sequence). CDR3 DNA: TGTGCCAGCAGCTTTTGGGACAGGGGGGCCTACGAGCAGTACTTC. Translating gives CASSFWDRGAYEQYF.

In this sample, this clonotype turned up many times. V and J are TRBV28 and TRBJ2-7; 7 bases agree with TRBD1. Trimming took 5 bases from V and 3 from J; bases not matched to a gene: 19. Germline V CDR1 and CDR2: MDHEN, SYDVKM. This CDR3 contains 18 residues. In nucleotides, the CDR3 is TGTGCCAGCAGTCTACATCCCGGAACAGGGGTCTCCCACTACGAGCAGTACTTC. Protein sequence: CASSLHPGTGVSHYEQYF.

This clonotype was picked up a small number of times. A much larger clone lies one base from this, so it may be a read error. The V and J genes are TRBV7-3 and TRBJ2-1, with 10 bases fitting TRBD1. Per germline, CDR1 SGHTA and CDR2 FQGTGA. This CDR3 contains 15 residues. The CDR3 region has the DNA TGTGCCAGCAGCTTGGACAGGGGGACGTACAATGAGCAGCTCTTC. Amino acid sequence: CASSLDRGTYNEQLF.

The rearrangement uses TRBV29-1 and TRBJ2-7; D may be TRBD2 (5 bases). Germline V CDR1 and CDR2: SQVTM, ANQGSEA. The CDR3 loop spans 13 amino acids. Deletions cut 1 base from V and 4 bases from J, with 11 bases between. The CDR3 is CSVEAGSFYEQYF. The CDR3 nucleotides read TGCAGCGTTGAAGCGGGGAGTTTTTACGAGCAGTACTTC.